This TCR beta chain derives from a study of beta chain features in type 1 diabetes. Overall study results and limits: TCRB rearrangement may or may not be influenced by HLA type; here this remained unresolved. Patients with Type 1 diabetes showed moderately but significantly shorter TCRB CDR3s in all four CD4+ subsets.

The entirety of the isolated RNA underwent reverse transcription, so expressed TCRB transcripts were sequenced. The protocol was immunoSEQ multiplex PCR, while the TCRdb copy is restricted to in-frame clones and leaves out a portion. The sample records around 170,000 clones, 9% to 10% being singletons. There are a few counts of this clone. Its antigen is currently unknown. This receptor was taken from a woman aged 30 to 39 with type 1 diabetes. The sequencing input was central memory CD4+ T cells from blood.

The CDR3 nucleotides are TGCAGCGTTGGTAATATGCGAGAGACCCAGTACTTC. Protein product: CSVGNMRETQYF. This chain connects TRBV29-1 to TRBJ2-5; D ambiguous. In germline, CDR1 is SQVTM, CDR2 ANQGSEA. The CDR3 loop spans 12 amino acids. The V gene lost 4 bases and the J gene lost 4 bases, with 10 bases spanning the gap. The full variable domain, with the rest looked up from reference TRBV29-1 and TRBJ2-5, is SAVISQKPSRDICQRGTSLTIQCQVDSQVTMMFWYRQQPGQSLTLIATANQGSEATYESGFVIDKFPISRPNLTFSTLTVSNMSPEDSSIYLCSVGNMRETQYFGPGTRLLVL.